The rows below give T cell receptor beta chains drawn from one sample of a study of shared clonotypes between healthy human individuals. Clones were sequenced by immunoSEQ multiplex PCR, and TCRdb holds only the in-frame ones, with some missing. The sample shows 450,000 to 600,000 clones, less than 85% of them seen only once. Sequencing was performed on PBMCs. The receptors stem from a woman between 40 and 55 years old in good health. Some clones in this sample may be carry-over from other donors' samples. CDR3s include the opening cysteine and the closing phenylalanine or tryptophan. D genes are given only for firm matches. Expanded clones get a size class; other rows say once, few or many, or leave the size out.

clone_size j_call v_call d_call cdr3_aa cdr3_nt
NA TRBJ2-3 TRBV5-1 NA CASSLGAGSTDTQYF TGCGCCAGCAGCTTGGGTGCGGGAAGCACAGATACGCAGTATTTT
NA TRBJ2-6 TRBV7-9 NA CASRNDGANVLTF TGTGCCAGCAGAAACGACGGGGCCAACGTCCTGACTTTC
NA TRBJ1-1 TRBV6-1 NA CASSEASLEAFF TGTGCCAGCAGTGAAGCTTCCCTTGAAGCTTTCTTT
NA TRBJ2-5 TRBV2 NA CASRDRDFTQYF TGTGCCAGCAGGGACCGCGACTTCACCCAGTACTTC
NA TRBJ2-7 TRBV5-4 TRBD1 CASSLGDRGSYEQYF TGTGCCAGCAGCTTGGGGGACAGGGGGTCCTACGAGCAGTACTTC
NA TRBJ2-7 TRBV11-3 TRBD2 CASSLVTSGTLHGDEQYF TGTGCCAGCAGCTTAGTTACTAGCGGGACCCTCCATGGGGACGAGCAGTACTTC
NA TRBJ1-2 TRBV6-5 NA CASSYEGTHGYTF TGTGCCAGCAGTTACGAGGGTACACATGGCTACACCTTC
NA TRBJ2-2 TRBV7-3 TRBD2 CASNPRGDAGELFF TGTGCCAGCAACCCCCGGGGGGACGCCGGGGAGCTGTTTTTT
few TRBJ2-3 TRBV5-1 NA CASQEGLNTDTQYF TGCGCCAGCCAAGAGGGTCTAAACACAGATACGCAGTATTTT
NA TRBJ2-7 TRBV11-3 TRBD1 CASSRQGGEQYF TGTGCCAGCAGCCGACAGGGGGGCGAGCAGTACTTC
many TRBJ1-5 TRBV30 NA CAWSSDSNQPQHF TGTGCCTGGAGTTCGGATAGCAATCAGCCCCAGCATTTT
once TRBJ1-1 TRBV4-2 TRBD1 CASSPPGQDRKAFF TGTGCCAGCAGCCCCCCCGGCCAGGACAGGAAAGCTTTCTTT
NA TRBJ1-1 TRBV28 NA CASIRNTEAFF TGTGCCAGCATAAGAAACACTGAAGCTTTCTTT
NA TRBJ2-3 TRBV5-6 NA CASSLWGGGRDTQYF TGTGCCAGCAGCTTGTGGGGAGGGGGAAGAGATACGCAGTATTTT
NA TRBJ1-5 TRBV2 NA CASRRGQISNQPQHF TGTGCCAGCAGGCGCGGACAGATAAGCAATCAGCCCCAGCATTTT
few TRBJ2-5 TRBV7-2 NA CASSLAFYETQYF TGTGCCAGCAGCTTAGCATTCTACGAGACCCAGTACTTC